The 24 T cell receptor beta chains below all came from one sample that was sequenced in a study of vaccination effects on CD4 cells after COVID-19. Having been cultured for about ten days, the cells underwent CD4+ T cell isolation. Profiled with immunoSEQ multiplex PCR; TCRdb holds only in-frame clones, not every one. The repertoire consists of 50,000 to 70,000 clones, with 70% to 85% occurring once and the leading ten covering roughly 25%. No antigen has been identified for these receptors. Sequencing used CD4+ T cells from PBMCs cultured without peptide, obtained before COVID-19 vaccination. These receptors originate from a human donor who had a prior SARS-CoV-2 infection.

The chain joins TRBV4-2 to TRBJ1-1; D may be TRBD1 (6 bases). CDR1 LGHNA and CDR2 YNFKEQ come from the germline V gene. Trimming took 2 bases from V and 1 from J, leaving 11 bases between them. The CDR3 length is 15 residues. CDR3 residues: CASSQIGQTNTEAFF. CDR3 sequence (DNA): TGTGCCAGCAGCCAAATCGGACAGACGAACACTGAAGCTTTCTTT.

This clone has just a few counts. The gene calls are TRBV23-1 and TRBJ1-2; TRBD1 might be the D (6 bases). TRBV23-1 qualifies as an ORF whose function is uncertain. The CDR3 has 13 amino acids. V gave up 7 bases and J gave up 2 bases, with 11 bases separating them. CDR3 nucleotides: TGCGCCAGCACGTCACAGGGAAACTATGGCTACACCTTC. It translates to CASTSQGNYGYTF.

The genes are TRBV27 and TRBJ2-1; 9 positions match TRBD2. The V segment lost 2 bases and the J segment 7 bases; nucleotides outside the gene matches: 12. Germline CDR1 reads MNHEY; CDR2 reads SMNVEV (reference sequence). The CDR3 is made up of 17 amino acids. This CDR3 reads CASSLIVSREGQNEQFF. The CDR3, as DNA: TGTGCCAGCAGTTTAATTGTCTCGCGGGAGGGCCAGAATGAGCAGTTCTTC.

The rearrangement joins TRBV30 to TRBJ1-5; weak D call: TRBD1 (5 bases). CDR1 and CDR2 from the germline V gene are GTSNPN and SVGIG (reference sequence). V dropped 2 bases and J dropped 7 bases, with 12 bases sitting between them. CDR3 length: 13 amino acids. As DNA, the CDR3 is TGTGCCTGGAGTCCTGACAGTGGCCAGCCCCAGCATTTT. It specifies CAWSPDSGQPQHF.

This chain connects TRBV6-2 or TRBV6-3 to TRBJ2-2, with 13 bases matching TRBD2. From germline, CDR1 is MNHEY and CDR2 SVGEGT. The junction had 6 bases not matched to a gene; V was cut back by 4 bases and J by 4 bases. The length of the CDR3 is 17 residues. The CDR3 region is CASSFGLAGAATGELFF. CDR3 bases: TGTGCCAGCAGTTTCGGACTAGCGGGGGCGGCCACCGGGGAGCTGTTTTTT.

The V call is TRBV5-1, the J call TRBJ1-6; D is perhaps TRBD1 (5 bases). The CDR3 runs to 14 residues. Trimming left V 5 bases short and J 6 bases short, with 12 bases between. Germline V lookup: CDR1 SGHRS, CDR2 YFSETQ. The CDR3 bases are TGCGCCAGCAGAGTCGGGACCGGTAATTCACCCCTCCACTTT. Its protein product is CASRVGTGNSPLHF.

The chain uses TRBV27 and TRBJ2-5; the D is unclear. The CDR3 covers 13 residues. The V and J ends lost 6 bases and 4 bases respectively, with 12 bases between them. Germline CDR1 MNHEY, CDR2 SMNVEV (reference sequence). This CDR3 reads CASSQRRRETQYF. DNA for the CDR3: TGTGCCAGCAGCCAGAGGCGCCGAGAGACCCAGTACTTC.

This clone came up once. The rearrangement joins TRBV9 to TRBJ2-1; 10 bases match TRBD2. Germline V gene data show CDR1 as SGDLS and CDR2 as YYNGEE. CDR3 length: 20 amino acids. J lost 1 base, V lost 0 bases, and 13 bases had no gene match. The CDR3 DNA reads as TGTGCCAGCAGCGTAGGGATTGGGAGTAGCGGGGGGAGGTCCTACAATGAGCAGTTCTTC. This gives the protein CASSVGIGSSGGRSYNEQFF.

The rearrangement uses TRBV6-6 and TRBJ1-2; D may be TRBD1 (6 bases). The CDR3 length is 16 residues. Germline CDR1 and CDR2: MNHNY and SVGAGI (reference sequence). V was trimmed by 6 bases and J by 2 bases, leaving 19 bases between them. The CDR3 DNA sequence: TGTGCCAGCAGAGATACCAGGGGCCTCGGGAACTATGGCTACACCTTC. Its translation: CASRDTRGLGNYGYTF.

The gene calls are TRBV7-9 and TRBJ2-5, with D uncertain. Germline lookup yields CDR1 SEHNR and CDR2 FQNEAQ (reference sequence). V gave up 2 bases and J gave up 1 base, with 11 bases separating them. The CDR3 is 15 residues long. In nucleotides, the CDR3 is TGTGCCAGCAGCTTACTATCGGTCCTCCAAGAGACCCAGTACTTC. As protein: CASSLLSVLQETQYF.

V gene TRBV30 combines with J gene TRBJ1-6, with TRBD1 identical over 10 bases. Germline lookup yields CDR1 GTSNPN and CDR2 SVGIG (reference sequence). V shed 2 bases and J 11 bases; nucleotides not matched to a gene: 12. The CDR3 contains 16 residues. The CDR3 loop is CAWSRDRGIPGPPLHF. CDR3 in DNA: TGTGCCTGGAGTCGGGACAGGGGAATTCCCGGTCCACCCCTCCACTTT.

The chain has TRBV9 and TRBJ1-3; no clear D. The CDR3 loop spans 12 amino acids. Germline V lookup: CDR1 SGDLS, CDR2 YYNGEE. V was shortened by 0 bases and J by 9 bases, with 7 bases between the two germline ends. The CDR3 DNA sequence: TGTGCCAGCAGCGTAGTGTTTGGCACCATATATTTT. Translating gives CASSVVFGTIYF. Using reference TRBV9 and TRBJ1-3 for the parts outside the CDR3, the full variable domain is DSGVTQTPKHLITATGQRVTLRCSPRSGDLSVYWYQQSLDQGLQFLIQYYNGEERAKGNILERFSAQQFPDLHSELNLSSLELGDSALYFCASSVVFGTIYFGEGSWLTVV.

This clone was counted between two and nine times. CDR3 coding DNA: TGTGCCTGGAGTGAGGGACTAGTAATCCGCCATGAGCAGTTCTTC. Encoded protein: CAWSEGLVIRHEQFF. The chain employs TRBV30 and TRBJ2-1, with 8 nucleotides matching TRBD2. Looked up from germline, CDR1 is GTSNPN and CDR2 is SVGIG (reference sequence). The CDR3 consists of 15 residues. V was pared by 1 base and J by 8 bases, with 10 bases of the junction left unmatched.

The table lists this clone with a few counts. The chain joins TRBV2 to TRBJ1-2; D remains ambiguous. Germline assignment: CDR1 SNHLY and CDR2 FYNNEI. The CDR3 covers 12 residues. V lost 4 bases to trimming and J lost 5 bases, with 8 bases between them. This chain's CDR3 is CASSGATYGYTF. The CDR3 DNA reads as TGTGCCAGCAGTGGGGCCACATATGGCTACACCTTC.

The rearrangement uses TRBV19 and TRBJ1-4; D call uncertain. V was pared by 10 bases and J by 3 bases, with 12 bases between. The CDR3 runs to 13 residues. CDR1 is LNHDA, CDR2 SQIVND, per germline (reference sequence). DNA of the CDR3: TGTGCCACGCAGTCACTCGCTAATGAAAAACTGTTTTTT. Its translation is CATQSLANEKLFF.

This rearrangement joins TRBV30 to TRBJ1-4; no definite D call. CDR3 size: 14 residues. From germline, CDR1 is GTSNPN and CDR2 SVGIG (reference sequence). V was clipped by 2 bases and J by 4 bases, with 11 bases between them. The CDR3 reads CAWSFRGGNEKLFF. The CDR3 nucleotides are TGTGCCTGGAGTTTCCGCGGTGGTAATGAAAAACTGTTTTTT.

Remarks on this clone: The junction departs from the called germline gene at one end, perhaps through a read error. The chain combines TRBV7-7 with TRBJ2-7; no clear D. This CDR3 spans 13 amino acids. CDR1 and CDR2 (germline): SSHAT, FNYEAQ (reference sequence). In DNA form, the CDR3 reads TGTGCTAGCAGCTCGGGTCTTCTGGCCGAGCAGTACTTC. As protein: CASSSGLLAEQYF.

There are a few counts of this clone. The chain carries TRBV30 and TRBJ2-6, with 9 bases that match TRBD1. Germline CDR1 is GTSNPN and CDR2 is SVGIG (reference sequence). There are 19 residues in the CDR3. The ends lost 3 bases at V and 2 bases at J; junction bases unmatched: 14. The CDR3 loop reads CAWRPDKRDRDPGANVLTF. DNA of the CDR3: TGTGCCTGGAGACCCGACAAAAGGGACAGGGATCCTGGGGCCAACGTCCTGACTTTC.

The chain joins TRBV9 to TRBJ2-1; no reliable D call. This CDR3 has 14 amino acids. Trimming removed 4 bases at V and 5 bases at J, with 13 bases between. Germline CDR1 reads SGDLS; CDR2 reads YYNGEE. The CDR3 DNA follows: TGTGCCAGCAGCCCCAGGAGTCGAGACAATGAGCAGTTCTTC. This encodes CASSPRSRDNEQFF.

The chain links TRBV9 to TRBJ2-5, with D tentatively TRBD1 or TRBD2 (5 bases each). The CDR3 extends over 14 amino acids. V gave up 3 bases and J gave up 10 bases, with 19 bases separating them. Germline lookup yields CDR1 SGDLS and CDR2 YYNGEE. CDR3 region: CASSERGDQRIQYF. The CDR3, as DNA: TGTGCCAGCAGCGAGAGGGGCGACCAAAGGATCCAGTACTTC. Filled out from reference TRBV9 and TRBJ2-5, the complete variable domain reads DSGVTQTPKHLITATGQRVTLRCSPRSGDLSVYWYQQSLDQGLQFLIQYYNGEERAKGNILERFSAQQFPDLHSELNLSSLELGDSALYFCASSERGDQRIQYFGPGTRLLVL.

This clone was seen only a few times. This rearrangement joins TRBV20-1 to TRBJ2-5; TRBD1 is a possible D gene (5 bases). V was trimmed by 3 bases and J by 5 bases, leaving 13 bases between them. Germline assignment: CDR1 DFQATT and CDR2 SNEGSKA (reference sequence). The CDR3 length is 13 residues. The CDR3 sequence is CSASPQGWETQYF. The CDR3 DNA follows: TGCAGTGCTAGTCCCCAGGGCTGGGAGACCCAGTACTTC.

The rearrangement uses TRBV30 and TRBJ2-5, with TRBD2 matching over 8 bases. This CDR3 contains 13 residues. CDR1 is GTSNPN, CDR2 SVGIG, per germline (reference sequence). J was trimmed by 5 bases and V by 0 bases; bases with no gene match: 2. CDR3 region: CAWSVRGRETQYF. The CDR3 DNA sequence: TGTGCCTGGAGTGTACGCGGGAGGGAGACCCAGTACTTC.

V and J are TRBV5-1 and TRBJ2-7, with 9 bases identical to TRBD2. This CDR3 region has 14 residues. V gave up 6 bases and J gave up 7 bases; unmatched junction bases: 11. The germline CDR1 and CDR2 sequences are SGHRS and YFSETQ. The CDR3 region has the DNA TGCGCCAGCACGCTAGCGGGACTGCCTCGGGAGCAGTACTTC. Translated: CASTLAGLPREQYF.

The chain employs TRBV15 and TRBJ1-1; D gene ambiguous. Between the trimmed V and J ends, which lost 2 bases and 8 bases, there was a span of 12 bases. Germline V gene data show CDR1 as LNHNV and CDR2 as YYDKDF (reference sequence). The CDR3 runs 13 residues. CDR3 DNA: TGTGCCACCAGCAGAACCCTACAGCTAGAAGCTTTCTTT. It specifies CATSRTLQLEAFF.